This record concerns one T cell receptor (beta chain) sequence. Its specificity is not known. This entry is derived from a study of T cell responses to AZD1222 COVID-19 vaccine. Study context: Pooled in the analysis were second doses at about 4 or about 12 weeks.

Trimming removed 5 bases from V and 3 bases from J, with 15 bases in between. Looked up from germline, CDR1 is SGHRS and CDR2 is YFSETQ. The CDR3 is 15 amino acids. Points from the study as a whole: Spike-specific TCR depth and breadth grew after two AZD1222 doses. Possibly, clonal diversity was underestimated; donors were largely white British and included more females. Sampling that yielded the repertoires occurred only after the peak T cell response.

Assay used: immunoSEQ multiplex PCR; TCRdb lists only in-frame clones, some missing. The sample lists 90,000 to 120,000 clones, approximately 89% occurring once. The clonotype was recovered from an adult in good health. Sequencing was performed on peripheral blood, taken on day 0 of AZD1222 vaccination. V is TRBV5-1 and J is TRBJ1-3; D unresolved. The CDR3 nucleotides are TGCGCCAGCAGAGACGAGCCGGAGGGTGGAAACACCATATATTTT. The encoded protein is CASRDEPEGGNTIYF.